Below, 10 T cell receptor beta chains from the same sample are listed, as sequenced in a study of shared clonotypes between healthy human individuals. Using immunoSEQ multiplex PCR, the repertoire was profiled, and TCRdb retains in-frame clones only, with some absent. The sample carries millions of clones, 85% to 95% recorded once. CD45RO-negative, CCR7-positively selected cells formed the naive CD8 fraction, excluding terminally differentiated effector memory CD45RA+ cells. The sequenced sample consisted of naive CD8+ T cells sorted from blood. The receptor set was obtained from a man aged 18 to 29 in good health.

Comments on this clone: Distinct nucleotide sequences in the sample also encode this CDR3. J is TRBJ2-3 and V is TRBV6-5, with TRBD2 as a possible D gene (6 bases). The CDR3 spans 14 residues. The germline V and J ends were trimmed by 2 bases and 2 bases, with 8 bases remaining between them. Per the germline V gene, CDR1 is MNHEY and CDR2 is SVGAGI. CDR3 residues: CASSYGLNTDTQYF. CDR3 nucleotide sequence: TGTGCCAGCAGTTACGGACTAAACACAGATACGCAGTATTTT.

The chain has TRBV14 and TRBJ2-6; TRBD1 is a possible D gene (6 bases). CDR1 SGHDN and CDR2 FVKESK come from the germline V gene. V lost 3 bases, J lost 1 base, and 16 bases lay in between. This CDR3 comprises 18 residues. The chain's CDR3 is CASSHPRGQASGANVLTF. CDR3 sequence (DNA): TGTGCCAGCAGCCACCCCCGGGGACAAGCTTCTGGGGCCAACGTCCTGACTTTC. Combining the CDR3 with reference TRBV14 and TRBJ2-6 gives the whole variable domain EAGVTQFPSHSVIEKGQTVTLRCDPISGHDNLYWYRRVMGKEIKFLLHFVKESKQDESGMPNNRFLAERTGGTYSTLKVQPAELEDSGVYFCASSHPRGQASGANVLTFGAGSRLTVL.

V is TRBV5-1 and J is TRBJ2-7, with 8 bases matching TRBD2. Trimming took 1 base from V and 2 from J; bases not matched to a gene: 8. Germline CDR1 reads SGHRS; CDR2 reads YFSETQ. This CDR3 is built from 16 residues. CDR3 sequence: CASSLRASGGPYEQYF. The CDR3 bases are TGCGCCAGCAGCTTGAGGGCGAGCGGGGGTCCCTACGAGCAGTACTTC.

DNA for the CDR3: TGTGCCAGCAGCCCCCCCGAGCCGGGACCAAATAATTCACCCCTCCACTTT. Its translation: CASSPPEPGPNNSPLHF. The chain joins TRBV9 to TRBJ1-6; D is possibly TRBD1 (5 bases). V lost 4 bases to trimming and J lost 5 bases, with 19 bases between them. The CDR3 spans 17 residues. Germline V CDR1 and CDR2: SGDLS, YYNGEE.

Comment on this clone: Other DNA variants within this sample encode the same CDR3. The chain employs TRBV6-1 and TRBJ2-7; D gene uncertain. The germline V gene has CDR1 MNHNS and CDR2 SASEGT. The V and J ends lost 1 base and 0 bases respectively, with 1 base between them. The CDR3 loop spans 12 amino acids. CDR3 residues: CASSEGSYEQYF. The CDR3 nucleotides read TGTGCCAGCAGTGAAGGCTCCTACGAGCAGTACTTC.

The chain uses TRBV4-1 and TRBJ2-7, with D unresolved. Germline V gene lookup returns CDR1 MGHRA and CDR2 YSYEKL. This CDR3 is 15 amino acids long. V dropped 0 bases and J dropped 3 bases, with 12 bases sitting between them. This CDR3 reads CASSQDRSDFYEQYF. The CDR3 nucleotides are TGCGCCAGCAGCCAAGATCGGTCGGATTTCTACGAGCAGTACTTC.

The chain couples TRBV27 to TRBJ1-1; 7 nucleotides align to TRBD1. The CDR3 extends over 16 amino acids. Germline CDR1 is MNHEY and CDR2 is SMNVEV (reference sequence). V was pared by 5 bases and J by 4 bases, with 13 bases of the junction left unmatched. The CDR3 reads CASSPSAGQIATEAFF. The CDR3 DNA reads as TGTGCCAGCAGTCCCTCCGCGGGACAGATTGCCACTGAAGCTTTCTTT.

The chain combines TRBV28 with TRBJ2-1; 10 bases match TRBD2. CDR3 size: 15 residues. J gave up 5 bases and V 2 bases, and 3 bases lay outside the gene matches. The germline CDR1 and CDR2 sequences are MDHEN and SYDVKM. CDR3 amino acids: CASSLLAGANNEQFF. Written as DNA, the CDR3 is TGTGCCAGCAGTTTACTAGCGGGGGCCAACAATGAGCAGTTCTTC.

As regards this clone: The sample holds other DNA sequences that translate to the same CDR3. The chain employs TRBV6-5 and TRBJ2-3, with D uncertain. Germline CDR1 reads MNHEY; CDR2 reads SVGAGI. CDR3 length: 13 amino acids. Trimming took 0 bases from V and 3 from J, leaving 4 bases between them. CDR3 loop: CASSYSLTDTQYF. The CDR3 DNA reads TGTGCCAGCAGTTACTCCTTGACAGATACGCAGTATTTT.

This chain links TRBV29-1 with TRBJ2-1; D ambiguous. V dropped 1 base and J dropped 0 bases, with 13 bases sitting between them. Germline CDR1 is SQVTM and CDR2 is ANQGSEA. CDR3 length: 16 amino acids. CDR3 in amino acids: CSVEGRSGLSYNEQFF. The CDR3 DNA reads as TGCAGCGTTGAAGGCCGGTCTGGCCTCTCCTACAATGAGCAGTTCTTC.